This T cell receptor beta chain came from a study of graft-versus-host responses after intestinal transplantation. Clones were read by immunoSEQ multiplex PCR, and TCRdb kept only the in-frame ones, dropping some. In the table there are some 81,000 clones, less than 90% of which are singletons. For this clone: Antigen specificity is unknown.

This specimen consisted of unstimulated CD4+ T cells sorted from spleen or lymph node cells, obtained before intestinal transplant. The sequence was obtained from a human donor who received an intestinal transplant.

This CDR3 reads CASSLSGGFTDTQYF. CDR3 coding DNA: TGTGCCAGCAGCTTAAGCGGGGGGTTCACAGATACGCAGTATTTT. The chain has TRBV7-3 and TRBJ2-3; TRBD2 matches at 8 bases. The V and J ends lost 1 base and 2 bases, in that order; junction bases with no gene match: 2. Germline CDR1 SGHTA, CDR2 FQGTGA. The CDR3 runs 15 residues.